A single sample is the source of the 13 T cell receptor beta chains below, sequenced in a study of T cell responses to AZD1222 COVID-19 vaccine. Libraries were prepared by immunoSEQ multiplex PCR; TCRdb keeps only in-frame clonotypes and omits some of them. The data show 150,000 to 200,000 clones, 85% to 95% seen once. The material was peripheral blood, obtained on day 0 of AZD1222 vaccination. These TCRs come from an adult in good health.

The CDR3 sequence is CASSFGLAGGGTGELFF. As DNA, the CDR3 is TGTGCCAGCAGTTTCGGACTAGCGGGAGGGGGAACCGGGGAGCTGTTTTTT. The chain employs TRBV27 and TRBJ2-2; TRBD2 matches 15 bases. Germline CDR1 reads MNHEY; CDR2 reads SMNVEV (reference sequence). The CDR3 is 17 residues long. V lost 3 bases, J lost 5 bases, and 4 bases stayed unmatched.

V and J are TRBV3-1 (or the pseudogene TRBV3-2) and TRBJ1-3; TRBD1 might be the D (6 bases). The CDR3 totals 15 residues. Per the germline V gene, CDR1 is LGHDT and CDR2 is YNNKEL (reference sequence). The V and J ends lost 0 bases and 4 bases respectively, with 10 bases between them. The CDR3 DNA reads TGTGCCAGCAGCCAAGATTTAGGGACAGGAAACACCATATATTTT. Its protein product is CASSQDLGTGNTIYF.

J is TRBJ1-1 and V is TRBV14; no clear D. V lost 0 bases, J lost 0 bases, and 11 bases lay in between. The CDR3 extends over 16 amino acids. Germline assignment: CDR1 SGHDN and CDR2 FVKESK. The CDR3 is CASSQEIVGLNTEAFF. In DNA form, the CDR3 reads TGTGCCAGCAGCCAAGAGATAGTAGGGTTGAACACTGAAGCTTTCTTT.

J is TRBJ2-2 and V is TRBV5-8, with no clear D. Germline CDR1 and CDR2: SGHTS and YDEGEE. The V end lost 1 base, the J end lost 0 bases, and 10 bases lay between the germline ends. The CDR3 length is 16 residues. CDR3 sequence reads: CASSLFAGPNTGELFF. The CDR3 coding sequence is TGTGCCAGCAGCTTGTTTGCCGGCCCGAACACCGGGGAGCTGTTTTTT.

The chain recombines TRBV18 with TRBJ1-2; TRBD1 is a possible D gene (6 bases). The germline gives CDR1 KGHSH, CDR2 LQKENI. Trimming took 2 bases from V and 4 from J, leaving 14 bases between them. CDR3 length: 15 amino acids. The CDR3 DNA reads TGTGCCAGCTCACCAGACAGGACGAGCCTCTATGGCTACACCTTC. Amino acids: CASSPDRTSLYGYTF.

This clone was seen just once. The chain has TRBV7-2 and TRBJ1-6; no firm D call. CDR1 SGHTA and CDR2 FQGNSA come from the germline V gene. The V gene lost 1 base and the J gene lost 14 bases, with 9 bases spanning the gap. The CDR3 covers 12 residues. CDR3 in DNA: TGTGCCAGCAGCTTAGTGTCTATGGCCCTCCACTTT. Translated, it gives CASSLVSMALHF.

This sequence joins TRBV25-1 and TRBJ1-1; TRBD1 matches at 7 bases. The germline V gene encodes CDR1 MGHDK and CDR2 SYGVNS. This CDR3 is built from 15 residues. The V gene end was trimmed by 2 bases and the J gene end by 0 bases; junction bases not matched to a gene: 3. The CDR3 region has the DNA TGTGCCAGCAGTGAAGGACAGGCAATGAACACTGAAGCTTTCTTT. It is translated as CASSEGQAMNTEAFF.

V usage is TRBV4-1 and J usage is TRBJ1-2; the D gene is possibly TRBD1 (5 bases). Germline CDR1 and CDR2: MGHRA and YSYEKL. This CDR3 is built from 14 residues. Trimming took off 4 bases at V and 4 bases at J, with 13 bases between the two ends. As DNA, the CDR3 is TGCGCCAGCAGCCTTGAAGACGGGACCTATGGCTACACCTTC. Translation: CASSLEDGTYGYTF.

The sample holds a few counts of this clone. CDR3 amino acids: CASSSEPKLGYDIYGYTF. The CDR3 DNA is TGTGCCAGCAGCTCCGAGCCCAAGCTTGGTTATGACATCTATGGCTACACCTTC. This chain joins TRBV11-2 and TRBJ1-2; no reliable D call. The CDR3 length is 18 residues. Germline V CDR1 and CDR2: SGHAT, FQNNGV. V lost 4 bases to trimming and J lost 4 bases, with 25 bases between them.

The V call is TRBV11-2, the J call TRBJ1-5; D ambiguous. V was trimmed by 6 bases and J by 5 bases, leaving 11 bases between them. Germline assignment: CDR1 SGHAT and CDR2 FQNNGV. The CDR3 loop spans 13 amino acids. The CDR3: CASRKSVDQPQHF. Here the CDR3 DNA reads TGTGCCAGCAGGAAGTCGGTGGATCAGCCCCAGCATTTT.

V and J are TRBV29-1 and TRBJ1-1, with 12 bases fitting TRBD1. Germline V CDR1 and CDR2: SQVTM, ANQGSEA. This CDR3 spans 13 amino acids. J gave up 4 bases and V 7 bases, and 4 bases lay outside the gene matches. The CDR3 loop is CSGGTGGVTEAFF. The CDR3, as DNA: TGCAGCGGGGGGACAGGGGGCGTCACTGAAGCTTTCTTT.

V and J are TRBV19 and TRBJ1-5; 9 nucleotides align to TRBD1. Unmatched junction bases numbered 7, after V lost 0 bases and J lost 4 bases. The CDR3 consists of 17 residues. From germline, CDR1 is LNHDA and CDR2 SQIVND (reference sequence). The CDR3 coding sequence is TGTGCCAGTAGTATAGATCCCTGGGACAGGGCTAATCAGCCCCAGCATTTT. Its translation is CASSIDPWDRANQPQHF.

On this clone: At one end the junction does not follow the germline gene, possibly because of a read error. The chain recombines TRBV7-7 with TRBJ1-1; D is unresolved. This CDR3 has 13 residues. The germline V gene encodes CDR1 SSHAT and CDR2 FNYEAQ (reference sequence). As DNA, the CDR3 is TGTGCTAGCAGCCCCTCTATGGGCACTGAAGCTTTCTTT. It specifies CASSPSMGTEAFF.